This TCR beta chain was identified in a study of early T cells in non-severe SARS-CoV-2 infection. Study information: Whole-blood bulk RNA, unsorted, was sequenced, and chains were unpaired.

General study points: Database matching using VDJdb favored anti-spike CD8 responses, with private and CD4 specificities left missing.

TCRdb processed the 5' RACE reads anew with MiXCR; each CDR3 protein has one entry. The data show tens of thousands of distinct CDR3 sequences, approximately 11% seen once. This clonotype turned up a few times. Its specificity is not known. Trimming took off 5 bases at V and 5 bases at J, with 9 bases between the two ends. CDR3 length: 13 residues. Germline V gene lookup returns CDR1 MNHNS and CDR2 SASEGT. The specimen was whole blood, collected at baseline. This chain connects TRBV6-1 to TRBJ1-4, with TRBD1 as a possible D gene (5 bases). This TCR was sampled from an adult who was a healthcare worker with PCR-confirmed SARS-CoV-2 infection or an uninfected control (not recorded which). The CDR3 bases are TGTGCCAGCAGTTGGACAATCAATGAAAAACTGTTTTTT. It encodes CASSWTINEKLFF.